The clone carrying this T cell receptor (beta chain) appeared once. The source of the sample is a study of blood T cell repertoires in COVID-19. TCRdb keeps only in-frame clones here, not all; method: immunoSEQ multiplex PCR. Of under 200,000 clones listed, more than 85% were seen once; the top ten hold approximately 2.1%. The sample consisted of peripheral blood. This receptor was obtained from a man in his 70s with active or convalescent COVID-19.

The CDR3 is CASSPGVNYGYTF. As DNA, the CDR3 is TGTGCCAGCAGCCCAGGGGTTAACTATGGCTACACCTTC. The J gene is TRBJ1-2, the V gene TRBV7-8; a weak D match, TRBD1 (6 bases). Germline loops: CDR1 SGHVS, CDR2 FQNEAQ. The CDR3 loop spans 13 amino acids. Trimming pared 5 bases from V and 1 base from J, leaving 8 bases between. Supplemented by reference TRBV7-8 and TRBJ1-2, the full variable domain reads GAGVSQSPRYKVAKRGQDVALRCDPISGHVSLFWYQQALGQGPEFLTYFQNEAQLDKSGLPSDRFFAERPEGSVSTLKIQRTQQEDSAVYLCASSPGVNYGYTFGSGTRLTVV.